The subject of this entry is one T cell receptor beta chain. Its antigen is not known. This entry is derived from a study of T cell responses to AZD1222 COVID-19 vaccine. Trimming cost V 6 bases and J 0 bases; bases outside gene matches: 4. Germline CDR1 is MDHEN and CDR2 is SYDVKM. CDR3 length: 15 residues. Repertoires were generated with immunoSEQ multiplex PCR, while TCRdb's copy carries only in-frame clones and drops some. The sample consists of tens of thousands of clones, more than 75% of them appearing once. Study results and caveats: Females outnumbered males among donors, who were mostly white British; clonal diversity was possibly underestimated.

This clonotype was sampled from an adult in good health. The chain couples TRBV28 to TRBJ2-1; 8 bases are shared with TRBD2. Material: peripheral blood, obtained on day 0 of AZD1222 vaccination. CDR3 amino acids: CASRQSGSSYNEQFF. The CDR3 DNA is TGTGCCAGCAGACAGAGCGGGAGCTCCTACAATGAGCAGTTCTTC.